These T cell receptor beta chains were read from a single sample in a study of T-cell memory formation after mild COVID-19. TCRdb passed the 5' RACE reads through MiXCR, listing each CDR3 protein once. Altogether around 390,000 distinct CDR3 sequences are present, approximately 15% being singletons, with the ten largest covering 20% to 25%. The specimen was PBMCs or a T cell subset sorted from them (not recorded which). The receptors shown here come from a man aged 18 to 29 who had mild COVID-19 (a few samples of this study predate the infection). Cell type and time point are not known. Each CDR3 is given with its conserved first and last residue. A D gene is named only where the DNA matches it firmly. The listing skips clone size in some rows; elsewhere it reads once, few, many or a size class.

size: once
V: TRBV24-1
J: TRBJ1-4
D: -
DNA: TGTGCCACCAGGGTGCACCCCCAACTGTTTTTT
CDR3: CATRVHPQLFF

size: -
V: TRBV3-1
J: TRBJ1-2
D: -
DNA: TGTGCCAGCAGCCAAGAAGCAGGGGAGTTAGCCTATGGCTACACCTTC
CDR3: CASSQEAGELAYGYTF

size: -
V: TRBV7-2
J: TRBJ2-7
D: -
DNA: TGTGCCAGCAGCGGTCGGGACACTACCTACGAGCAGTACTTC
CDR3: CASSGRDTTYEQYF

size: -
V: TRBV9
J: TRBJ1-2
D: -
DNA: TGTGCCAGCAGCGTAGAGGGCGGGGGCAGCTATGGCTACACCTTC
CDR3: CASSVEGGGSYGYTF

size: few
V: TRBV15
J: TRBJ2-5
D: -
DNA: TGTGCCACCAGCAGAGATAATTCGGCGGGGCAACAGACCCAGTACTTC
CDR3: CATSRDNSAGQQTQYF

size: -
V: TRBV4-3
J: TRBJ1-6
D: -
DNA: TGCGCCAGCAGCCTAAACCCTTGGGGAAATTCACCCCTCCACTTT
CDR3: CASSLNPWGNSPLHF

size: -
V: TRBV7-3
J: TRBJ2-1
D: -
DNA: TGTGCCAGCAGCTTCGACAGCTCCTACAATGAGCAGTTCTTC
CDR3: CASSFDSSYNEQFF

size: few
V: TRBV29-1
J: TRBJ1-2
D: -
DNA: TGCAGCGTTGCGGGGGAAGGCTATGGCTACACCTTC
CDR3: CSVAGEGYGYTF

size: -
V: TRBV7-2
J: TRBJ2-5
D: TRBD2
DNA: TGTGCCAGCAGCTTAGCCCGCCCGGGGGGGGAGACCCAGTACTTC
CDR3: CASSLARPGGETQYF

size: few
V: TRBV9
J: TRBJ1-5
D: -
DNA: TGTGCCAGCAGCGCGTTCGGCAATCAGCCCCAGCATTTT
CDR3: CASSAFGNQPQHF

size: -
V: TRBV20-1
J: TRBJ2-3
D: -
DNA: TGCAGTGCTAGAGATCTGGTGAGGGAGAGCACAGATACGCAGTATTTT
CDR3: CSARDLVRESTDTQYF

size: many
V: TRBV7-2
J: TRBJ1-5
D: -
DNA: TGTGCCAGCAGCTTAAGTAGCAATCAGCCCCAGCATTTT
CDR3: CASSLSSNQPQHF

size: few
V: TRBV28
J: TRBJ2-1
D: -
DNA: TGTGCCAGCAGCTCCCTGAGGACCGGGGGCTATGACTCCTACAATGAGCAGTTCTTC
CDR3: CASSSLRTGGYDSYNEQFF

size: -
V: TRBV24-1
J: TRBJ1-2
D: -
DNA: TGTGCCACCAGTGACCAGTGGGAAGGCTACACCTTC
CDR3: CATSDQWEGYTF

size: few
V: TRBV24-1
J: TRBJ2-3
D: -
DNA: TGTGCCACCAGTGAGGCCCAGGGGAGGGACCCAGATACGCAGTATTTT
CDR3: CATSEAQGRDPDTQYF

size: -
V: TRBV5-1
J: TRBJ1-2
D: -
DNA: TGCGCCAGCAGCTTAAGTACTAACTATGGCTACACCTTC
CDR3: CASSLSTNYGYTF

size: few
V: TRBV20-1
J: TRBJ1-1
D: TRBD1
DNA: TGCAGTACCCGGACAGGGGGGACTGAAGCTTTCTTT
CDR3: CSTRTGGTEAFF

size: few
V: TRBV7-7
J: TRBJ2-5
D: -
DNA: TGTGCTAGCAGCTTAGGAGTCGCGACCCAAGAGACCCAGTACTTC
CDR3: CASSLGVATQETQYF

size: many
V: TRBV5-1
J: TRBJ1-1
D: TRBD1
DNA: TGCGCCAGCAGCTTGGGACAGGGAAGCACTGAAGCTTTCTTT
CDR3: CASSLGQGSTEAFF

size: few
V: TRBV11-2
J: TRBJ1-5
D: TRBD1
DNA: TGTGCCAGCAGCTTGACAGGGGGCAGTCATCAGCCCCAGCATTTT
CDR3: CASSLTGGSHQPQHF

size: few
V: TRBV12-3/TRBV12-4
J: TRBJ1-2
D: TRBD1
DNA: TGTGCCAGCAGCCCCTCCGTGGACAGGGGGCAACGGGAGGGCTACACCTTC
CDR3: CASSPSVDRGQREGYTF

size: few
V: TRBV4-2
J: TRBJ1-4
D: -
DNA: TGTGCCAGCAGCCAAGGAGAGGACTCGGTAGAACTGTTTTTT
CDR3: CASSQGEDSVELFF

size: few
V: TRBV7-6
J: TRBJ1-2
D: -
DNA: TGTGCCAGCAGCTCCTGGCGGGGGGAACACGATAACTATGGCTACACCTTC
CDR3: CASSSWRGEHDNYGYTF

size: few
V: TRBV28
J: TRBJ2-7
D: -
DNA: TGTGCCGCGGGTCGGGGGCCCTACGAGCAGTACTTC
CDR3: CAAGRGPYEQYF

size: -
V: TRBV11-3
J: TRBJ1-1
D: -
DNA: TGTGCCAGCAGCTTAGATCATGGGAACACTGAAGCTTTCTTT
CDR3: CASSLDHGNTEAFF

size: few
V: TRBV7-2
J: TRBJ1-4
D: TRBD1
DNA: TGTGCCGGATCGACAGGGCCCAATGAAAAACTGTTTTTT
CDR3: CAGSTGPNEKLFF

size: -
V: TRBV12-3/TRBV12-4
J: TRBJ2-5
D: -
DNA: TGTGCCAGCAGTACATTAGGGCCGGGGAAGACCCAGTACTTC
CDR3: CASSTLGPGKTQYF

size: few
V: TRBV7-2
J: TRBJ2-1
D: -
DNA: TGTGCCAGCAGCTCCCTGCCCTCCAATGAGCAGTTCTTC
CDR3: CASSSLPSNEQFF

size: few
V: TRBV11-2
J: TRBJ1-4
D: -
DNA: TGTGCCAGCAGCTTAGTTTTCGGGGTTCGGGAAAAACTGTTTTTT
CDR3: CASSLVFGVREKLFF

size: -
V: TRBV9
J: TRBJ2-3
D: TRBD1
DNA: TGTGCCAGCAGCGGTCTCGACAGGGGGGATAGCACAGATACGCAGTATTTT
CDR3: CASSGLDRGDSTDTQYF

size: many
V: TRBV5-1
J: TRBJ1-1
D: -
DNA: TGCGCCAGCAGCATCGGACAGAACACTGAAGCTTTCTTT
CDR3: CASSIGQNTEAFF

size: few
V: TRBV5-1
J: TRBJ2-7
D: TRBD1
DNA: TGCGCCAGCAGGGGGGCCGGGACAGGAACCTACGAGCAGTACTTC
CDR3: CASRGAGTGTYEQYF

size: -
V: TRBV18
J: TRBJ2-1
D: -
DNA: TGTGCCAGCTCACTCAATAGGGAATCCTACAATGAGCAGTTCTTC
CDR3: CASSLNRESYNEQFF

size: few
V: TRBV20-1
J: TRBJ2-1
D: TRBD2
DNA: TGCAGTGCTAGAGATCTCTTCTCACCGGGGGGTTCCTACAATGAGCAGTTCTTC
CDR3: CSARDLFSPGGSYNEQFF

size: -
V: TRBV9
J: TRBJ2-3
D: -
DNA: TGTGCCAGCAGCGTAGAGGGCAGGGAGGCAGATACGCAGTATTTT
CDR3: CASSVEGREADTQYF

size: few
V: TRBV4-1
J: TRBJ2-2
D: -
DNA: TGCGCCAGCAGCCCCCAGGGACCAGCGGCGCTGTTTTTT
CDR3: CASSPQGPAALFF

size: few
V: TRBV28
J: TRBJ1-4
D: TRBD1
DNA: TGTGCCAGCAGCCTCGGGACAGGGGGTACTGAAAAACTGTTTTTT
CDR3: CASSLGTGGTEKLFF